The clone carrying this TCR beta chain came up once. Its antigen remains unknown. These data are taken from a study of cytomegalovirus exposure and HLA in healthy donors. Whole-study findings and limits: Association of 16,951 TCR beta sequences with HLA alleles was found at 0.05 false discovery rate in a later analysis.

Whereas donors were nominally healthy upon sampling, unrecorded immune exposures were probable. Per the germline V gene, CDR1 is ENHRY and CDR2 is SYGVKD. The J segment lost 9 bases and the V segment lost 6 bases, leaving 10 bases of the junction unmatched. CDR3 length: 15 residues. Primers included in the PCR were 60 Vbeta and 13 Jbeta primers. In the source study's methods: Unique TCR beta chains totaled some 81 million in a later count, with about 11 million of them shared. TCRdb keeps only in-frame clones here, not all; method: immunoSEQ multiplex PCR. The V and J calls and clone size were taken over from that table, and D and trimming were inferred from the DNA. The sample includes some 180,000 clones, about 80% of them seen just once.

The receptor was derived from a middle-aged man in good health and CMV-seropositive. The specimen sequenced was PBMCs. The gene calls are TRBV10-3 and TRBJ1-6; 8 nucleotides match TRBD1. The CDR3 DNA sequence: TGTGCCATCAGCAGTCTTCCGGACAGGGTTTCACCCCTCCACTTT. It specifies CAISSLPDRVSPLHF.